The present entry profiles one T cell receptor (beta chain) with its context. This specimen comes from a study of neurological immune-mediated disorders. Deletions cut 5 bases from V and 3 bases from J, with 13 bases between. Germline lookup yields CDR1 ENHRY and CDR2 SYGVKD. This CDR3 spans 14 amino acids. 5'RACE with 10-nucleotide random UMIs generated the cDNA. TCRdb used MiXCR to reprocess the 5' RACE reads, holding one entry per CDR3 protein. The sample lists roughly 80,000 distinct CDR3 sequences, about 9% seen once, with 1.7% in the top ten. The sequenced sample was PBMCs. The clonotype was recovered from a man in his forties or fifties in good health. The chain recombines TRBV10-3 with TRBJ1-1; a possible D gene is TRBD1 (6 bases). The DNA for the CDR3 is TGTGCCATCAGTATGAGGGGGTTGGACACTGAAGCTTTCTTT. Its translation is CAISMRGLDTEAFF.